One sample yielded the 9 T cell receptor beta chains listed below, sequenced in a study of blood T cells in healthy people across ages. Sample-barcoded 5' priming and a J-beta primer mix drove a second PCR of about 6 to 12 cycles. TCRdb itself ran the 5' RACE reads through MiXCR, one entry per CDR3 protein. This table has some 1.7 million distinct CDR3 sequences, over 25% appearing once. Material: blood. The receptors shown here come from a woman in her 30s in good health.

CDR3 region: CASSKGDRLQETQYF. For the CDR3, the DNA is TGCGCCAGCAGCAAAGGGGACAGGCTCCAAGAGACCCAGTACTTC. This chain joins TRBV5-1 and TRBJ2-5; 8 bases align to TRBD1. The CDR3 is 15 amino acids. Trimming removed 4 bases from V and 1 base from J; junction bases left unmatched: 6. Germline lookup yields CDR1 SGHRS and CDR2 YFSETQ.

V gene TRBV7-3 combines with J gene TRBJ1-2; 9 nucleotides line up with TRBD1. The CDR3 has 16 residues. Germline-derived CDR1 and CDR2 are SGHTA and FQGTGA. J gave up 8 bases and V 2 bases, and 12 bases lay outside the gene matches. CDR3 in DNA: TGTGCCAGCAGCTTATCTGGTTCACAGGGGGCTCGAGGCTACACCTTC. This codes for CASSLSGSQGARGYTF.

This clonotype has more than one count but fewer than ten. The chain joins TRBV28 to TRBJ1-2; 9 bases fit TRBD1. J gave up 8 bases and V 6 bases, and 7 bases lay outside the gene matches. There are 13 residues in the CDR3. The germline gives CDR1 MDHEN, CDR2 SYDVKM. The DNA for the CDR3 is TGTGCCAGCAGGAACAGGGGGCCTGGCGGCTACACCTTC. Protein: CASRNRGPGGYTF.

V and J are TRBV30 and TRBJ1-2; perhaps TRBD1 as D (5 bases). V was cut by 0 bases and J by 4 bases, with 9 bases left in between. Germline V gene sequence: CDR1 GTSNPN, CDR2 SVGIG (reference sequence). CDR3 size: 13 residues. The CDR3 nucleotides read TGTGCCTGGAGTGTCTGGGGGGTCTATGGCTACACCTTC. It codes for CAWSVWGVYGYTF. The variable domain in full, with the rest retrieved from reference TRBV30 and TRBJ1-2, is SQTIHQWPATLVQPVGSPLSLECTVEGTSNPNLYWYRQAAGRGLQLLFYSVGIGQISSEVPQNLSASRPQDRQFILSSKKLLLSDSGFYLCAWSVWGVYGYTFGSGTRLTVV.

This clonotype was recorded at least ten times. V usage is TRBV29-1 and J usage is TRBJ1-2; TRBD1 might be the D (5 bases). Trimming took 6 bases from V and 7 from J, leaving 12 bases between them. The CDR3 extends over 11 amino acids. The germline CDR1 and CDR2 sequences are SQVTM and ANQGSEA. The CDR3 here is CSVERGGGYTF. Here the CDR3 DNA reads TGCAGCGTGGAGCGGGGGGGTGGCTACACCTTC.

This chain joins TRBV20-1 and TRBJ2-3; D call uncertain. CDR3 length: 13 residues. Trimming shortened V by 6 bases and J by 3 bases, and 13 bases separated the two germline ends. Germline assignment: CDR1 DFQATT and CDR2 SNEGSKA (reference sequence). As DNA, the CDR3 is TGCAGTGCCGAAAATCCGGGTACAGATACGCAGTATTTT. The encoded protein is CSAENPGTDTQYF.

The J gene is TRBJ2-3, the V gene TRBV5-1, with 10 bases fitting TRBD2. Germline CDR1 reads SGHRS; CDR2 reads YFSETQ. The CDR3 spans 15 residues. J was trimmed by 6 bases and V by 4 bases; bases with no gene match: 8. The CDR3 region has the DNA TGCGCCAGCAGCCCTATAGCGGGGGGCCAGGATACGCAGTATTTT. Its translation: CASSPIAGGQDTQYF.

This clonotype was found a few times. CDR3 DNA: TGTGCCTGGCAGGACAGCTATAATTCACCCCTCCACTTT. Translating gives CAWQDSYNSPLHF. The chain joins TRBV30 to TRBJ1-6; perhaps TRBD1 as D (6 bases). V was pared by 5 bases and J by 3 bases, with 8 bases between. The CDR3 length is 13 residues. Germline lookup yields CDR1 GTSNPN and CDR2 SVGIG (reference sequence). Full variable domain (outside the CDR3, taken from reference TRBV30 and TRBJ1-6): SQTIHQWPATLVQPVGSPLSLECTVEGTSNPNLYWYRQAAGRGLQLLFYSVGIGQISSEVPQNLSASRPQDRQFILSSKKLLLSDSGFYLCAWQDSYNSPLHFGNGTRLTVT.

The chain links TRBV6-6 to TRBJ2-1; D unresolved. Germline lookup yields CDR1 MNHNY and CDR2 SVGAGI (reference sequence). The V gene lost 8 bases and the J gene lost 5 bases, with 10 bases spanning the gap. The CDR3 loop spans 12 amino acids. As DNA, the CDR3 is TGTGCCAGCGGGCAAGGGCACAATGAGCAGTTCTTC. Residues: CASGQGHNEQFF.